This TCR beta chain was recorded in a study of blood T cells in healthy people across ages. PCR was performed a second time for about 7 to 11 cycles using a sample-barcoded 5' primer and a J-beta primer mix. TCRdb fed the 5' RACE reads into MiXCR, producing one record per CDR3 protein. Of hundreds of thousands of distinct CDR3 sequences in the sample, about 25% were seen once. V shed 1 base, J shed 5 bases, and the junction held 0 bases outside the gene matches. Germline V gives CDR1 SQVTM, CDR2 ANQGSEA. The CDR3 spans 12 residues. These data also formed part of another study, on T cells of mothers and their children.

Sequencing was carried out using blood. This clonotype originated in a boy aged 10-17 years in good health. This chain connects TRBV29-1 to TRBJ2-5; TRBD1 matches at 8 bases. DNA of the CDR3: TGCAGCGTTGAAGGGACAGGGGAGACCCAGTACTTC. This encodes CSVEGTGETQYF.